This is a list of T cell receptor beta chains from one sample in a study of blood T cell repertoires in COVID-19. Assay used: immunoSEQ multiplex PCR; TCRdb lists only in-frame clones, some missing. Seen here are tens of thousands of clones, roughly 88% observed once, and the top ten hold roughly 32%. Sequencing input: peripheral blood. The receptors shown here come from a woman of 80 years or more with active or convalescent COVID-19. Both conserved end residues are part of each CDR3. D genes are given only for firm matches. Some rows mark clone size as missing; the rest say once, few, many or name a class of expanded clone.

D gene	V gene	J gene	clone size	CDR3 DNA	CDR3 protein
TRBD1	TRBV30	TRBJ1-4	NA	TGTGCCTGGAGTCCACAGGGGGCAACTAATGAAAAACTGTTTTTT	CAWSPQGATNEKLFF
TRBD2	TRBV5-6	TRBJ2-2	NA	TGTGCCAGCAGCTTGGTTAGCGGGTCTGGCGGGGAGCTGTTTTTT	CASSLVSGSGGELFF
NA	TRBV2	TRBJ2-7	NA	TGTGCCAGCAGTGACCCAGGGGCCACCTACGAGCAGTACTTC	CASSDPGATYEQYF
NA	TRBV20-1	TRBJ2-3	NA	TGCAGGGGATTCGGAGGTCATACGCAGTATTTT	CRGFGGHTQYF
NA	TRBV5-1	TRBJ2-5	NA	TGCGCCAGCAGCTCCACTGGGGGGATATGGGAGACCCAGTACTTC	CASSSTGGIWETQYF
TRBD1	TRBV5-4	TRBJ1-1	once	TGTGCCAGCAGCTTCGGCAGGGGGGCTGAAGCTTTCTTT	CASSFGRGAEAFF
NA	TRBV7-2	TRBJ2-3	NA	TGTGCCAGCAGCTTAGAAGGACAGTCCACAGATACGCAGTATTTT	CASSLEGQSTDTQYF
TRBD1	TRBV11-3	TRBJ2-1	NA	TGTGCCAGCAGCTTAAAAGGACAGGGTAAAATCTACAATGAGCAGTTCTTC	CASSLKGQGKIYNEQFF
NA	TRBV6-2/TRBV6-3	TRBJ2-3	once	TGTGCCAGCAGTTACTCGGCCCGCACAGATACGCAGTATTTT	CASSYSARTDTQYF
NA	TRBV3-1/TRBV3-2	TRBJ2-3	NA	TGTGCCAGCAACACAGTCGGTCCCATTGTCATGCAAGATACGCAGTATTTT	CASNTVGPIVMQDTQYF
NA	TRBV19	TRBJ1-5	NA	TGTGCCAGTAGTATCCCTACAGGGACCCAAACCGCGCGGCCCCAGCATTTT	CASSIPTGTQTARPQHF
TRBD2	TRBV4-3	TRBJ2-7	NA	TGCGCCAGCAGCCAAGATATCGCGACTCTAGCGGGGGGGTACGAGCAGTACTTC	CASSQDIATLAGGYEQYF
NA	TRBV19	TRBJ2-2	NA	TGTGCCACCAGATTGGCAGGGGACCCCGCCGGGGAGCTGTTTTTT	CATRLAGDPAGELFF
NA	TRBV27	TRBJ1-6	NA	TGTGCCAGCAGTTGGACAGTAGTTTCACCCCTCCACTTT	CASSWTVVSPLHF
TRBD1	TRBV27	TRBJ2-7	few	TGTGCCAGCAGTCCTGACAGGGGCTCCTCCTACGAGCAGTACTTC	CASSPDRGSSYEQYF
NA	TRBV7-8	TRBJ1-2	NA	TGTGCCAGCGGACCCCGGAGTGACAGAGACTATGGCTACACCTTC	CASGPRSDRDYGYTF
TRBD2	TRBV3-1/TRBV3-2	TRBJ2-2	NA	TGTGCCAGCAGCCAACATGGTAGCGGGAGAGCCGGGGAGCTGTTTTTT	CASSQHGSGRAGELFF
TRBD1	TRBV5-1	TRBJ1-1	NA	TGCGCCAGCAGCAGACAGGGGCTTTCTGAAGCTTTCTTT	CASSRQGLSEAFF
TRBD1	TRBV5-1	TRBJ2-1	NA	TGCGCCAGCAGCAAATTAAATACAGGGGACCTCCTAAGCTCCTACAATGAGCAGTTCTTC	CASSKLNTGDLLSSYNEQFF
NA	TRBV19	TRBJ1-1	NA	TGTGCCAGTAGTCAGACAGCCATGAACACTGAAGCTTTCTTT	CASSQTAMNTEAFF
TRBD1	TRBV15	TRBJ1-2	NA	TGTGCCACCAGCAGAGGGGGGACAGGGAAAACTAACTATGGCTACACCTTC	CATSRGGTGKTNYGYTF
TRBD2	TRBV3-1/TRBV3-2	TRBJ2-1	NA	TGTGCCAGCAGCCATAGCGGGAGGGCCTTTAATGAGCAGTTCTTC	CASSHSGRAFNEQFF
TRBD1	TRBV5-1	TRBJ1-2	NA	TGCGCCAGCAGCTGGACAGGGGGCACAAACTATGGCTACACCTTC	CASSWTGGTNYGYTF
NA	TRBV7-2	TRBJ2-2	NA	TGTGCCAGCAGCCCCCTCGCACAGGGAACCGGGGAGCTGTTTTTT	CASSPLAQGTGELFF
TRBD1	TRBV7-9	TRBJ1-2	NA	TGTGCCAGCAGTTTTGACAGGGCTAACTATGGCTACACCTTC	CASSFDRANYGYTF
NA	TRBV5-1	TRBJ2-1	NA	TGCGCCAGCAGCCCCACGCCCCCGGGACAACACAATGAGCAGTTCTTC	CASSPTPPGQHNEQFF
TRBD1	TRBV27	TRBJ1-1	NA	TGTGCCAGCAGCCCACGCTTTTTTACCGGGACAGGCACTGAAGCTTTCTTT	CASSPRFFTGTGTEAFF
NA	TRBV9	TRBJ2-5	few	TGTGCCAGCAGCGTAGGTTCCCTTCCCCAAGAGACCCAGTACTTC	CASSVGSLPQETQYF
NA	TRBV2	TRBJ2-7	NA	TGTGCCAGCAGTGAAGACTCCTTCTACGAGCAGTACTTC	CASSEDSFYEQYF
TRBD1	TRBV5-1	TRBJ2-7	few	TGCGCCAGCAGCAACTTTAGGGACAGCTCTTTCTACGAGCAGTACTTC	CASSNFRDSSFYEQYF
NA	TRBV11-3	TRBJ2-1	once	TGTGCCAGCAGCTTAGGAGCAGGCTCCTACAATGAGCAGTTCTTC	CASSLGAGSYNEQFF
TRBD1	TRBV9	TRBJ1-1	NA	TGTGCCAGCAGCGGGACAGGGCGAATGAACACTGAAGCTTTCTTT	CASSGTGRMNTEAFF
NA	TRBV25-1	TRBJ2-1	NA	TGTGCCAGCACCGAAGGGGCGCCTCCGAAGCAGTTCTTC	CASTEGAPPKQFF
NA	TRBV28	TRBJ1-2	NA	TGTGCCAGCATAGGGACGACAGGCCGATTCTCTGGCTACACCTTC	CASIGTTGRFSGYTF
NA	TRBV7-3	TRBJ2-1	NA	TGTGCCAGCAGCTTACCCGGACAGAGCTCCTACAATGAGCAGTTCTTC	CASSLPGQSSYNEQFF
TRBD2	TRBV5-1	TRBJ2-1	once	TGCGCCAGCAGCATTTTTAGCGGGCAGACACAGTTCTTC	CASSIFSGQTQFF
TRBD2	TRBV5-1	TRBJ2-1	NA	TGCGCCAGCAGCTTGTATTCGTCGGGCGGGAGGTCCTACAATGAGCAGTTCTTC	CASSLYSSGGRSYNEQFF
NA	TRBV13	TRBJ1-1	NA	TGTGCCAGCAGCCCCCGGGCAGGGGAGAACACTGAAGCTTTCTTT	CASSPRAGENTEAFF
TRBD1	TRBV5-1	TRBJ1-1	NA	TGCGCCAGCAGACCGACAGGGCTTACTGAAGCTTTCTTT	CASRPTGLTEAFF
TRBD2	TRBV7-9	TRBJ2-3	NA	TGTGCCAGCAGCCCTCGACTAGCGGGGGGCGATACGCAGTATTTT	CASSPRLAGGDTQYF
NA	TRBV11-3	TRBJ2-2	NA	TGTGCCAGCAGCTTAGCTTTCGGCACCGGGGAGCTGTTTTTT	CASSLAFGTGELFF
NA	TRBV25-1	TRBJ1-1	once	TGTGCCAGCAGTGAGGGAGGGTACACTGAAGCTTTCTTT	CASSEGGYTEAFF
TRBD2	TRBV19	TRBJ2-1	NA	TGTGCCAGTAGTGTAGCCGGGGGGGGCATAAATGAGCAGTTCTTC	CASSVAGGGINEQFF
NA	TRBV28	TRBJ2-6	NA	TGTGCCAGCAGACCAGGTGGATCTGGGGCCAACGTCCTGACTTTC	CASRPGGSGANVLTF
TRBD2	TRBV9	TRBJ2-3	NA	TGTGCCAGTACCGTAGCGGGGTTAACAGATACGCAGTATTTT	CASTVAGLTDTQYF
NA	TRBV5-1	TRBJ2-1	NA	TGCGCCAGCAGCCTGGAAGACAGGAGATCCTACAATGAGCAGTTCTTC	CASSLEDRRSYNEQFF
TRBD2	TRBV3-1/TRBV3-2	TRBJ2-5	NA	TGTGCCAGCAGCCAAGGGACTAGCGGGAGAGAGACCCAGTACTTC	CASSQGTSGRETQYF
NA	TRBV18	TRBJ2-1	NA	TGTGCCAGCTCACCACCGTCCCTAGCCCATGAGCAGTTCTTC	CASSPPSLAHEQFF
TRBD2	TRBV7-7	TRBJ2-7	NA	TGTGCCAGCAGCCCGGGACTAGCGGGCCTGGGCGGCGACGAGCAGTACTTC	CASSPGLAGLGGDEQYF
TRBD1	TRBV6-5	TRBJ2-7	NA	TGTGCCAGCAGCGACCCGGGACAGGGAACCTACGAGCAGTACTTC	CASSDPGQGTYEQYF
TRBD1	TRBV5-6	TRBJ1-6	NA	TGTGCCAGCAGGCGCAGGGGGTCCTATAATTCACCCCTCCACTTT	CASRRRGSYNSPLHF
NA	TRBV5-1	TRBJ2-1	NA	TGCGCCAGCAGCTTGGGGACAAGATCCAGGCCGGAGCAGTTCTTC	CASSLGTRSRPEQFF
NA	TRBV18	TRBJ1-2	once	TGTGCCAGCTCACCTCAGACAGACTATGGCTACACCTTC	CASSPQTDYGYTF